In this sample, the clone carrying this T cell receptor (beta chain) turned up many times. This sample stems from a study of early T cells in non-severe SARS-CoV-2 infection. Overall study context: Sequencing used unsorted whole-blood bulk RNA, so chains lack pairing.

This CDR3 region has 15 residues. J was trimmed by 4 bases and V by 6 bases; bases with no gene match: 6. The germline V gene has CDR1 WSHSY and CDR2 SAAADI. TCRdb ran MiXCR on the 5' RACE reads and lists one entry per CDR3 protein. The table records about 40,000 distinct CDR3 sequences, 4.7% of them present only once. V usage is TRBV10-2 and J usage is TRBJ2-1; TRBD2 matches at 10 bases. The clonotype comes from an adult who was a healthcare worker with PCR-confirmed SARS-CoV-2 infection or an uninfected control (not recorded which). Sequencing was carried out using whole blood. Here the CDR3 reads CASSATSGAYNEQFF. Written as DNA, the CDR3 is TGCGCCAGCAGCGCCACTAGCGGGGCTTACAATGAGCAGTTCTTC.